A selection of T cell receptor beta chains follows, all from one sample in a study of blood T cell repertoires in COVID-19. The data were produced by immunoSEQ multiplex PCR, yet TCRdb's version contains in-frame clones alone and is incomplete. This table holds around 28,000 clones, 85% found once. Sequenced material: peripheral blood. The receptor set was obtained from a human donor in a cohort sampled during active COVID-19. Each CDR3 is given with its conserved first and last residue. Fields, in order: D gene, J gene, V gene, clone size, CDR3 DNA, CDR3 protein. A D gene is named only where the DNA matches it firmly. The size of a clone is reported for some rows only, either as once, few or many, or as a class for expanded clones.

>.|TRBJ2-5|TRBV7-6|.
TGTGCCAGCAGCCCCCTTCTTAGGGGGGGACAAGAGACCCAGTACTTC
CASSPLLRGGQETQYF
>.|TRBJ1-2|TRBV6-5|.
TGTGCCACGGGGGTTAACTATGGCTACACCTTC
CATGVNYGYTF
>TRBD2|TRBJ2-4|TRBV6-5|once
TGTGCCAGCAGTTCCACTAGCGGGGGTTCCAAAAACATTCAGTACTTC
CASSSTSGGSKNIQYF
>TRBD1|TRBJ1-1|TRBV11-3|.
TGTGCCAGCAGAGCCGGGACAGGGGGCGCCGACGCTTTCTTT
CASRAGTGGADAFF
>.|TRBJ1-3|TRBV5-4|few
TGTGCCAGCAGCTTGGCAGGGTTCGGAAACACCATATATTTT
CASSLAGFGNTIYF
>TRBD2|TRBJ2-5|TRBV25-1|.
TGTGCCAGCAGTCTACCGGGACTAGGGGAGACCCAGTACTTC
CASSLPGLGETQYF
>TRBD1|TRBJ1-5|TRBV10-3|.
TGTGCCATCAGTGAGGGGACAGGGGGCCATCAGCCCCAGCATTTT
CAISEGTGGHQPQHF
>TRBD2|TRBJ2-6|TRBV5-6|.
TGTGCCAGCAGCTCCGTTCAGCGGGGGTCTGGGGCCAACGTCCTGACTTTC
CASSSVQRGSGANVLTF
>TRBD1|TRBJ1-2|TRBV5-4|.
TGTGCCAGCAGCTCACCCCGGGACAGGGCGGGAAACTATGGCTACACCTTC
CASSSPRDRAGNYGYTF
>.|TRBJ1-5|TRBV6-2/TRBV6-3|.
TGTGCCAGCAGTTCTCGCGGCGCTTATGGAAATCAGCCCCAGCATTTT
CASSSRGAYGNQPQHF
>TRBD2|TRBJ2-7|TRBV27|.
TGTGCCAGCACCCTTCTGGGGAGGGACGAGCAGTACTTC
CASTLLGRDEQYF
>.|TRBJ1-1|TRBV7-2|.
TGTGCCAGCAGCCAGGACATCATGAACACTGAAGCTTTCTTT
CASSQDIMNTEAFF
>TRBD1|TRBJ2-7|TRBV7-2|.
TGTGCCAGCAGCCCTGGACAGGGGAGAGGCACCTACGAGCAGTACTTC
CASSPGQGRGTYEQYF
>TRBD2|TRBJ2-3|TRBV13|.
TGTGCCAGCAGCCCCGTAACTAGCGGGGGGATGGATACGCAGTATTTT
CASSPVTSGGMDTQYF
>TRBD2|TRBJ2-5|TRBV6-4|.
TGTGCCCCATGGGACCTAGCGGTCGTTGAGACCCAGTACTTC
CAPWDLAVVETQYF
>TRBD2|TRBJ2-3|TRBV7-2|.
TGTGCCAGCAGCACCGAGCGGGGGAGCACAGATACGCAGTATTTT
CASSTERGSTDTQYF
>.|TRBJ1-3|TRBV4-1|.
TGCGCCAGCAGCCAAGATAGGGGCCGGTGGACTGGAAACACCATATATTTT
CASSQDRGRWTGNTIYF
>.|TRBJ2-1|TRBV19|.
TGTGCCAGTAGTTCTGACAACTACAATGAGCAGTTCTTC
CASSSDNYNEQFF
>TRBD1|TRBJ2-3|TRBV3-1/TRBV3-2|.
TGTGCCAGCAGCCAGGGACAGGGAGATGATACGCAGTATTTT
CASSQGQGDDTQYF
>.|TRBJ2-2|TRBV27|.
TGTGCCAGCAGTTTTCTCGGGAACACCGGGGAGCTGTTTTTT
CASSFLGNTGELFF
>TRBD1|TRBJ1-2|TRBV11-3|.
TGTGCCAGCAGCCCGGGACAGGGTGGCTACACCTTC
CASSPGQGGYTF
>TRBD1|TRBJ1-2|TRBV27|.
TGTGCCAGCAGTTTCAACAGGGGTAGGGGCTACACCTTC
CASSFNRGRGYTF
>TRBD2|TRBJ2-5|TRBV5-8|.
TGTGCCAGCAGCTTGCGGCGGGGGGGCCGGGAGACCCAGTACTTC
CASSLRRGGRETQYF
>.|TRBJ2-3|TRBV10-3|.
TGTGCCATCACCAGCCCAGCGGCAGATACGCAGTATTTT
CAITSPAADTQYF
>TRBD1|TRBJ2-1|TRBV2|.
TGTGCCAGCAGTGGACAGGGGTTTATTGAGCAGTTCTTC
CASSGQGFIEQFF
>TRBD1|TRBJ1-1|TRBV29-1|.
TGCAGCGTTGAAAGAGGGGGCACTGTACAGGGAGCTTTCTTT
CSVERGGTVQGAFF
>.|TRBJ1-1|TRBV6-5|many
TGTGCCAGTACTTCTAGGGGTGGAAACACTGAAGCTTTCTTT
CASTSRGGNTEAFF
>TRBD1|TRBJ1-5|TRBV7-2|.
TGTGCCAGCAGCCAGGACAGGGGGCGGGGTCAGCCCCAGCATTTT
CASSQDRGRGQPQHF
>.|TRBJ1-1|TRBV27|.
TGTGCCAGCAGTTTCGACAGCTTAAACACTGAAGCTTTCTTT
CASSFDSLNTEAFF
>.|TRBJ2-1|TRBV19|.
TGTGCCAGTAGTATATCCCCTACAGTAAATGAGCAGTTCTTC
CASSISPTVNEQFF
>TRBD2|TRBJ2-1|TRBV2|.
TGTGCCAGCAGTGCGACGGGGAGGGGACAGTTCTTC
CASSATGRGQFF
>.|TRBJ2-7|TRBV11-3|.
TGTGCCAGCAGCTTGACGCCTAGCTCCTACGAGCAGTACTTC
CASSLTPSSYEQYF
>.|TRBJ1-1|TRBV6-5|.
TGTGCCAGCAGTTCGAACAGGCTGAACACTGAAGCTTTCTTT
CASSSNRLNTEAFF
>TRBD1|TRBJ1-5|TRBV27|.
TGTGCCAGCAGTACGGGACAGGGGAAGAATCAGCCCCAGCATTTT
CASSTGQGKNQPQHF
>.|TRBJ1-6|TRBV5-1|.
TGCGCCAGCAGCTTGTTCGCAGGATATAATTCACCCCTCCACTTT
CASSLFAGYNSPLHF
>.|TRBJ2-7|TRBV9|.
TGTGCCAGCAGCGGCGAGTCCAGGGAGCAGTACTTC
CASSGESREQYF
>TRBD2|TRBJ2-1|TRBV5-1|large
TGCGCCAGCAGTTACACGGGGGGTGAGCAGTTCTTC
CASSYTGGEQFF
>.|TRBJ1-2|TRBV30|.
TGTGCCTGGAGGGTCGGTCGAAACTATGGCTACACCTTC
CAWRVGRNYGYTF
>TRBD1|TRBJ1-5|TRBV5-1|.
TGCGCCAGCAGCTTCGGACAGGGAAGACAGCCCCAGCATTTT
CASSFGQGRQPQHF
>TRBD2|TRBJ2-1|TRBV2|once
TGTGCCAGCGCCCCAAGCGGGGGGGATTACAATGAGCAGTTCTTC
CASAPSGGDYNEQFF
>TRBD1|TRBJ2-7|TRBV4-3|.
TGCGCCAGCAGCCAAGGACAGGGGGCTGCCTACGAGCAGTACTTC
CASSQGQGAAYEQYF
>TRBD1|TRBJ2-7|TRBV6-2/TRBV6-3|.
TGTGCCAGCAGTTACAACCACTTGGACAGGGGGCGCTACGAGCAGTACTTC
CASSYNHLDRGRYEQYF